These T cell receptor beta chains were read from a single sample in a study of response to subunit inactivated influenza vaccine. TCRdb called the RT-PCR reads again in MiXCR, with one record for every CDR3 protein. The repertoire holds 500,000 or so distinct CDR3 sequences, with about 17% as singletons. The sequencing used CD4+ T cells sorted from PBMCs, collected around 25 months after vaccination. These receptors originate from a man between 50 and 70 years old who received an inactivated influenza vaccine. Each CDR3 is given with its conserved first and last residue. Fields, in order: D gene, clone size, J gene, V gene, CDR3 DNA, CDR3 protein. A D gene is named only where the DNA matches it firmly. Part of the rows lack a size; the others show once, few, many or a class for expanded clones.

>.|.|TRBJ2-7|TRBV10-1
TGCGCCAGCAGCTACTCTTCGGGGGTCGAGCAGTACTTC
CASSYSSGVEQYF
>TRBD1|.|TRBJ1-2|TRBV12-3/TRBV12-4
TGTGCCAGCAAGCTCACACAGGGGTTTCACTATGGCTACACCTTC
CASKLTQGFHYGYTF
>TRBD2|few|TRBJ2-7|TRBV20-1
TGCAGTGCTAGGCTAGCGGGATATCCCTACGAGCAGTACTTC
CSARLAGYPYEQYF
>TRBD2|.|TRBJ2-7|TRBV2
TGTGCCAGCAGCCGACTAGCGGGGGGGGCCTACGAGCAGTACTTC
CASSRLAGGAYEQYF
>.|.|TRBJ1-2|TRBV18
TGTGCCAGCTCACCGGGGTCTAGGACCTTCGGCTATGGCTACACCTTC
CASSPGSRTFGYGYTF
>TRBD2|few|TRBJ2-7|TRBV6-1
TGTGCCAGCAGGGTTAGCGGGGTCCCCTCCTACGAGCAGTACTTC
CASRVSGVPSYEQYF
>.|few|TRBJ2-7|TRBV10-3
TGTGCCATCAGTCAAGGGTACCCTCTCTACGAGCAGTACTTC
CAISQGYPLYEQYF
>.|.|TRBJ1-3|TRBV28
TGTGCCAGCAGTTTATCGGGACGGTCTTGGAACACCATATATTTT
CASSLSGRSWNTIYF
>.|.|TRBJ2-7|TRBV20-1
TGCAGTGCTGAGGATTTTACGATGGAGCAGTACTTC
CSAEDFTMEQYF
>.|.|TRBJ1-5|TRBV6-2/TRBV6-3
TGTGCCAGCAGCCACAGGGCTCCTCAGCCCCAGCATTTT
CASSHRAPQPQHF
>TRBD2|.|TRBJ2-7|TRBV20-1
TGCAGTACTAGAATGCTGCGGGAGAGCTCCTACGAGCAGTACTTC
CSTRMLRESSYEQYF
>TRBD2|few|TRBJ2-3|TRBV12-3/TRBV12-4
TGTGCCAGCAGTTTCGCGCGGGGGGGCAGGACAGATACGCAGTATTTT
CASSFARGGRTDTQYF
>.|few|TRBJ2-2|TRBV6-1
TGTGCCAGCAGTGGAGCCTTGAAAATCGGGGAGCTGTTTTTT
CASSGALKIGELFF
>.|.|TRBJ2-2|TRBV10-3
TGTGCCATCAGTCCCGGGACGGCGAACACCGGGGAGCTGTTTTTT
CAISPGTANTGELFF
>.|.|TRBJ2-2|TRBV20-1
TGCAGTGCTAGAAGGGGGGGCGATACCGGGGAGCTGTTTTTT
CSARRGGDTGELFF
>.|few|TRBJ2-1|TRBV3-1
TGTGCCAGCATGGCCCGGGGGGCCCTAAACAATGAGCAGTTCTTC
CASMARGALNNEQFF
>.|.|TRBJ1-1|TRBV15
TGTGCCACCAGCAATGCGGTTAGTACTGAAGCTTTCTTT
CATSNAVSTEAFF
>.|.|TRBJ2-3|TRBV20-1
TGCAGTGCTAAGGCTGGTCAGGGTCGGGCAGATACGCAGTATTTT
CSAKAGQGRADTQYF
>.|few|TRBJ1-5|TRBV20-1
TGCAGTGCTAGAACTCGGGGGGGGGATCAGCCCCAGCATTTT
CSARTRGGDQPQHF
>TRBD1|.|TRBJ2-7|TRBV10-2
TGCGCCAGCAGTGATACAGGGGCCTACGAGCAGTACTTC
CASSDTGAYEQYF
>.|.|TRBJ2-3|TRBV5-1
TGCGCCAGCAGCGCGTACAGGGATCCTAACGATACGCAGTATTTT
CASSAYRDPNDTQYF
>.|.|TRBJ2-3|TRBV7-9
TGTGCCAGCAGCCAAGGGTCAGGGACCTCCACAGATACGCAGTATTTT
CASSQGSGTSTDTQYF
>TRBD1|.|TRBJ2-7|TRBV14
TGTGCCAGCAGCCAACAGGGACAGGGGGCGCTTGAGCAGTACTTC
CASSQQGQGALEQYF
>.|few|TRBJ2-7|TRBV15
TGTGCCACCAGCAGAGTTATCGCCAGTCAGCGCCTTTCCTCCTACGAGCAGTACTTC
CATSRVIASQRLSSYEQYF
>.|.|TRBJ2-7|TRBV4-3
TGCGCCAGCAGCCAGAAAGCAGGGGCGGATGGTTACGAGCAGTACTTC
CASSQKAGADGYEQYF
>.|.|TRBJ2-5|TRBV4-3
TGCGCCAGCAGCCAAGGGGCAGGGACTGAAGAGACCCAGTACTTC
CASSQGAGTEETQYF
>TRBD2|few|TRBJ2-5|TRBV30
TGTGCCTGGAGAGAAGTAGCGGGAGGGCCTGAGACCCAGTACTTC
CAWREVAGGPETQYF
>TRBD1|many|TRBJ2-7|TRBV5-1
TGCGCCAGCAGCGGGGGACAGGGAAGGAACTACGAGCAGTACTTC
CASSGGQGRNYEQYF
>.|.|TRBJ1-3|TRBV5-1
TGCGCCAGCAGCGAGATCCCGGGTAATACTGGAAACACCATATATTTT
CASSEIPGNTGNTIYF
>TRBD2|.|TRBJ2-3|TRBV28
TGTGCCAGCAGGGCAAGACTAGCGGGAGGGCCAGATACGCAGTATTTT
CASRARLAGGPDTQYF
>TRBD2|few|TRBJ2-7|TRBV12-3/TRBV12-4
TGTGCCAGCAGTATTCGACTAGCGGGAACTTACGAGCAGTACTTC
CASSIRLAGTYEQYF
>.|.|TRBJ2-1|TRBV7-2
TGTGCCAGCAGCTTATTTCGCGATGAGCAGTTCTTC
CASSLFRDEQFF
>.|few|TRBJ1-4|TRBV20-1
TGCAGTGCTTACACGCCGGACGGGAAGAATGAAAAACTGTTTTTT
CSAYTPDGKNEKLFF
>TRBD2|few|TRBJ2-7|TRBV10-3
TGTGCCATTAGGACTAGCGGCTCCTACGAGCAGTACTTC
CAIRTSGSYEQYF
>.|many|TRBJ2-2|TRBV12-3/TRBV12-4
TGTGCCAGCAGCTTAGGGGTCACCGGGGAGCTGTTTTTT
CASSLGVTGELFF
>.|.|TRBJ2-7|TRBV12-3/TRBV12-4
TGTGCCAGCACCGTTTCACGGACGGAGAACTACGAGCAGTACTTC
CASTVSRTENYEQYF
>TRBD2|.|TRBJ2-2|TRBV20-1
TGCAGTGCTAGAGATACGGGACAAGCGGGGGGGTCCGGGGAGCTGTTTTTT
CSARDTGQAGGSGELFF
>TRBD2|few|TRBJ2-2|TRBV28
TGTGCCAGCAGCTCAACCGGGACTAGCGGGAGGGCCCGCGCCGGGGAGCTGTTTTTT
CASSSTGTSGRARAGELFF
>TRBD1|.|TRBJ2-3|TRBV3-1
TGTGCCAGCAGTCATACAGGGGCAACAGATACGCAGTATTTT
CASSHTGATDTQYF
>.|.|TRBJ2-5|TRBV29-1
TGCAGCGTTGATACAAGGGGTTTACAAGAGACCCAGTACTTC
CSVDTRGLQETQYF
>.|.|TRBJ1-5|TRBV7-2
TGTGCCAGCAGCTTAGCGTTCACATATAGCAATCAGCCCCAGCATTTT
CASSLAFTYSNQPQHF
>TRBD2|.|TRBJ2-7|TRBV6-1
TGTGCCACCAAAATAGCGGGATCTTACGAGCAGTACTTC
CATKIAGSYEQYF
>.|.|TRBJ2-7|TRBV12-5
TGTGCTAGTGGTTTGTGGGAATTGTTATACGAGCAGTACTTC
CASGLWELLYEQYF
>.|few|TRBJ1-1|TRBV30
TGTGCCTGGAGTGTTTGGAACGCGGCTTTCTTT
CAWSVWNAAFF
>.|many|TRBJ1-2|TRBV20-1
TGCAGTGCTAGGTCGGCAGGGGATGGCTACACCTTC
CSARSAGDGYTF
>.|.|TRBJ2-5|TRBV5-4
TGTGCCAGCAGCTGGGCCGGCGGATTCAAAGAGACCCAGTACTTC
CASSWAGGFKETQYF
>.|.|TRBJ2-1|TRBV4-2
TGTGCCAGCAGCCAAGGACTAGGCCCTACCGAGCAGTTCTTC
CASSQGLGPTEQFF
>.|.|TRBJ1-1|TRBV3-1
TGTGCCAGCACCAAGCAGGTCCATTGGGGCACTGAAGCTTTCTTT
CASTKQVHWGTEAFF
>TRBD1|.|TRBJ2-6|TRBV20-1
TGCAGTGCCAGAAGGACAGGCCTCTTTGGGGCCAACGTCCTGACTTTC
CSARRTGLFGANVLTF
>.|many|TRBJ1-5|TRBV11-2
TGTGCCAGCAGCTTAGAGGCCGGGGGTCAGCCCCAGCATTTT
CASSLEAGGQPQHF
>.|many|TRBJ2-7|TRBV12-3/TRBV12-4
TGTGCCAGCACAAAATCTAGGGAGCAGTACTTC
CASTKSREQYF
>TRBD1|few|TRBJ2-2|TRBV24-1
TGTGCCACCAGTGATAAAAGAGGGACAGGCGGGGAGCTGTTTTTT
CATSDKRGTGGELFF
>TRBD2|.|TRBJ2-2|TRBV7-2
TGTGCCAGCAGAAAGGGACTAGCGGGGGGGACCGGGGAGCTGTTTTTT
CASRKGLAGGTGELFF
>.|many|TRBJ2-1|TRBV4-2
TGTGCCAGCAGCCAAGTCGGGGACAATGAGCAGTTCTTC
CASSQVGDNEQFF
>TRBD1|few|TRBJ1-1|TRBV4-2
TGTGCCAGCAGCCAAGAGGCAGGGGGCGCGTGGGTAGCTTTCTTT
CASSQEAGGAWVAFF
>TRBD1|.|TRBJ2-7|TRBV7-2
TGTGCCAGCAGCCGCGCACAGGGGCCCTACGAGCAGTACTTC
CASSRAQGPYEQYF
>TRBD1|few|TRBJ2-1|TRBV5-6
TGTGCCAGCAGCTCCCGGGACAGGGGATCCTACAATGAGCAGTTCTTC
CASSSRDRGSYNEQFF